The present entry profiles one TCR beta chain with its context. As yet, its antigen is unknown. This entry is derived from a study of T cell repertoires in cytomegalovirus infection. The wider study: Recently identified HLA-C-restricted CMV epitopes and well-studied HLA-B-restricted CMV epitopes were used by the study. Matching HLA type and CMV infection were both indicated by public TCR beta signatures.

Findings and caveats of the study: Ex vivo responses were dominated by HLA-C-restricted CMV-specific TCR beta clonotypes. Summed frequency of shared TCR beta families picked out CMV carriers who also had the relevant HLA.

TCRdb used MiXCR to reprocess the reads, holding one entry per CDR3 protein. The sample shows under 150,000 distinct CDR3 sequences, 30% of them seen only once. V was cut by 5 bases and J by 4 bases, with 17 bases left in between. This CDR3 is built from 15 residues. Germline V gives CDR1 MNHEY, CDR2 SVGAGI. The TCR was taken from a human donor in good health (CMV status not recorded). Some clones in this sample may be carry-over from other donors' samples. The chain employs TRBV6-5 and TRBJ1-1; the D is unclear. The sample here was CD8+ T cells from cultured PBMCs, taken from culture after CMV antigen stimulation. For the CDR3, the DNA is TGTGCCAGCAGTCTTTCGCCACAGAAATTCACTGAAGCTTTCTTT. Residues: CASSLSPQKFTEAFF.